What follows are 26 T cell receptor beta chains derived from one specimen sequenced in a study of blood T cell repertoires in COVID-19. Libraries were prepared by immunoSEQ multiplex PCR; TCRdb keeps only in-frame clonotypes and omits some of them. The data contain 200,000 to 300,000 clones, over 80% of them singletons. The sample comprised PBMCs or T cells enriched from blood (not recorded which). All receptors come from a woman aged 25 to 39 with acute COVID-19.

V is TRBV28 and J is TRBJ1-5; 8 positions agree with TRBD1. Germline V gene sequence: CDR1 MDHEN, CDR2 SYDVKM. The CDR3 sequence is 16 residues long. Trimming took 6 bases from V and 7 from J; bases not matched to a gene: 14. The CDR3 region has the DNA TGTGCCAGCAGCCGACTCCCGGCAGGGGGCGACCAGCCCCAGCATTTT. It is translated as CASSRLPAGGDQPQHF.

This chain uses TRBV12-3 or TRBV12-4 with TRBJ2-2, with D possibly TRBD2 on 6 matching bases. This CDR3 region has 13 residues. V was pared by 5 bases and J by 6 bases, with 10 bases between. The CDR3 sequence is CASSIQRAGELFF. Here the CDR3 DNA reads TGTGCCAGCAGTATTCAGCGGGCCGGGGAGCTGTTTTTT.

The CDR3 sequence: CASSFGTVNQPQHF. The CDR3, as DNA: TGTGCCAGCAGCTTTGGGACAGTTAATCAGCCCCAGCATTTT. This chain connects TRBV11-2 to TRBJ1-5; 7 bases map to TRBD1. The CDR3 loop spans 14 amino acids. Trimming at V came to 3 bases and at J to 4 bases, leaving 3 bases not matched to a gene. Germline CDR1 SGHAT, CDR2 FQNNGV.

The rearrangement links TRBV30 to TRBJ1-4; no reliable D call. V was shortened by 3 bases and J by 0 bases, with 11 bases between the two germline ends. This CDR3 contains 15 residues. Germline CDR1 is GTSNPN and CDR2 is SVGIG (reference sequence). The CDR3 sequence: CAWSGGVSTNEKLFF. CDR3 DNA: TGTGCCTGGAGCGGCGGGGTTTCAACTAATGAAAAACTGTTTTTT.

V and J are TRBV30 and TRBJ1-1; D is unclear. This CDR3 region has 14 residues. Germline CDR1 is GTSNPN and CDR2 is SVGIG (reference sequence). Trimming took 1 base from V and 1 from J, leaving 10 bases between them. This CDR3 is CAWSDFQKNTEAFF. The CDR3 nucleotides read TGTGCCTGGAGTGATTTCCAAAAGAACACTGAAGCTTTCTTT.

This rearrangement joins TRBV7-8 to TRBJ1-1; no reliable D call. The CDR3 extends over 14 amino acids. The germline gives CDR1 SGHVS, CDR2 FQNEAQ. Trimming removed 0 bases from V and 2 bases from J, with 7 bases in between. The CDR3, as DNA: TGTGCCAGCAGCTTAGCCCCCCTTAACACTGAAGCTTTCTTT. Amino acid sequence: CASSLAPLNTEAFF.

CDR3 amino acids: CASSLEPGVGSWGYTF. The CDR3 bases are TGTGCCAGCAGCTTAGAACCGGGGGTCGGTTCTTGGGGCTACACCTTC. The rearrangement joins TRBV7-8 to TRBJ1-2; TRBD1 might be the D (5 bases). Between the trimmed V and J ends, which lost 1 base and 8 bases, there was a span of 20 bases. Germline CDR1 is SGHVS and CDR2 is FQNEAQ. This CDR3 is built from 16 residues.

The chain combines TRBV29-1 with TRBJ2-2; TRBD2 might be the D (5 bases). The germline V and J ends were trimmed by 3 bases and 4 bases, with 15 bases remaining between them. The V gene's germline CDR1 is SQVTM and CDR2 ANQGSEA. This CDR3 is 15 amino acids long. The CDR3 region has the DNA TGCAGCGTTGAGGCCGCGTTGGCGGGCACCGGGGAGCTGTTTTTT. This codes for CSVEAALAGTGELFF.

J is TRBJ1-1 and V is TRBV6-1, with 7 bases fitting TRBD1. CDR1 is MNHNS, CDR2 SASEGT, per germline. V shed 1 base, J shed 5 bases, and the junction held 7 bases outside the gene matches. The CDR3 extends over 15 amino acids. CDR3 residues: CASSEGSQGWTEAFF. The CDR3 DNA follows: TGTGCCAGCAGTGAAGGATCACAGGGGTGGACTGAAGCTTTCTTT.

The table lists this clone with a count of one. The rearrangement uses TRBV11-3 and TRBJ2-2; maybe TRBD1 (6 bases). This CDR3 comprises 15 residues. Trimming removed 3 bases at V and 0 bases at J, with 8 bases between. CDR1 and CDR2 (germline): SGHNT, YENEEA. CDR3 in amino acids: CASSFSGANTGELFF. In DNA form, the CDR3 reads TGTGCCAGCAGCTTCTCAGGGGCGAACACCGGGGAGCTGTTTTTT.

This rearrangement joins TRBV9 to TRBJ2-7, with D maybe TRBD1 (5 bases). Germline V gene lookup returns CDR1 SGDLS and CDR2 YYNGEE. The CDR3 sequence is 16 residues long. Trimming took 0 bases from V and 6 from J, leaving 19 bases between them. CDR3 sequence reads: CASSVDPPGRAAEQYF. DNA for the CDR3: TGTGCCAGCAGCGTAGACCCTCCCGGCAGGGCCGCCGAGCAGTACTTC.

The chain employs TRBV7-6 and TRBJ2-3; 8 nucleotides align to TRBD1. Germline V CDR1 and CDR2: SGHVS, FNYEAQ. Trimming took 2 bases from V and 2 from J; bases not matched to a gene: 6. This CDR3 is 16 amino acids long. The CDR3 spells CASSLLDRVDTDTQYF. The CDR3 bases are TGTGCCAGCAGCTTACTGGACAGGGTGGACACAGATACGCAGTATTTT.

This clone was detected only a few times. The chain is built from TRBV6-5 and TRBJ1-2; perhaps TRBD1 as D (5 bases). The ends were cut back, 6 bases at V and 4 bases at J, with 9 bases in the middle. CDR1 is MNHEY and CDR2 is SVGAGI in the germline V gene. The CDR3 sequence is 12 residues long. The CDR3 protein is CASRQDSYGYTF. The CDR3 region has the DNA TGTGCCAGCAGACAGGATTCCTATGGCTACACCTTC.

The chain couples TRBV6-5 to TRBJ1-6; D is unresolved. Germline CDR1 is MNHEY and CDR2 is SVGAGI. CDR3 size: 14 residues. The germline V and J ends were trimmed by 7 bases and 7 bases, with 14 bases remaining between them. CDR3 in DNA: TGTGCCAGCACCCCCCGCCACGAGAATTCACCCCTCCACTTT. Translating it yields CASTPRHENSPLHF.

The V call is TRBV5-1, the J call TRBJ2-7; 7 bases are a match to TRBD1. The germline gives CDR1 SGHRS, CDR2 YFSETQ. The CDR3 totals 15 residues. Unmatched junction bases numbered 6, after V lost 0 bases and J lost 3 bases. The CDR3, as DNA: TGCGCCAGCAGCTTGGGTACAGGGGATGTCTACGAGCAGTACTTC. It encodes CASSLGTGDVYEQYF.

The rearrangement uses TRBV20-1 and TRBJ2-5; 8 bases line up with TRBD1. This CDR3 region has 17 residues. The germline V gene encodes CDR1 DFQATT and CDR2 SNEGSKA (reference sequence). Trimming cost V 3 bases and J 7 bases; bases outside gene matches: 19. The CDR3 here is CSASPFPNDRGGWTQYF. DNA of the CDR3: TGCAGTGCTAGTCCTTTCCCAAACGACAGGGGCGGTTGGACCCAGTACTTC.

The chain couples TRBV25-1 to TRBJ2-5; perhaps TRBD1 as D (5 bases). CDR1 and CDR2 (germline): MGHDK, SYGVNS. Trimming took off 6 bases at V and 2 bases at J, with 13 bases between the two ends. There are 14 residues in the CDR3. As DNA, the CDR3 is TGTGCCAGCAGCCCCATAGGGGCTCAAGAGACCCAGTACTTC. This translates into CASSPIGAQETQYF. The whole variable domain, filled in from reference TRBV25-1 and TRBJ2-5, reads EADIYQTPRYLVIGTGKKITLECSQTMGHDKMYWYQQDPGMELHLIHYSYGVNSTEKGDLSSESTVSRIRTEHFPLTLESARPSHTSQYLCASSPIGAQETQYFGPGTRLLVL.

J is TRBJ1-1 and V is TRBV6-6, with D tentatively TRBD1 (5 bases). The CDR3 is 14 residues long. Germline CDR1 MNHNY, CDR2 SVGAGI (reference sequence). Between the trimmed V and J ends, which lost 1 base and 3 bases, there was a span of 9 bases. In DNA, the CDR3 is TGTGCCAGCAGTTACTTGAGCAGGGACACTGAAGCTTTCTTT. Translated: CASSYLSRDTEAFF.

V is TRBV7-9 and J is TRBJ2-4; 7 nucleotides line up with TRBD1. V lost 4 bases, J lost 5 bases, and 20 bases stayed unmatched. Germline V CDR1 and CDR2: SEHNR, FQNEAQ (reference sequence). This CDR3 region has 19 residues. The CDR3 DNA reads TGTGCCAGCAGCTCCCGACAGGGACAAAATTCGTATCGTCAAAACATTCAGTACTTC. Translation gives CASSSRQGQNSYRQNIQYF.

This chain uses TRBV19 with TRBJ2-7, with no clear D. The CDR3 has 15 residues. CDR1 and CDR2 (germline): LNHDA, SQIVND (reference sequence). The V end lost 1 base, the J end lost 2 bases, and 12 bases lay between the germline ends. The CDR3: CASSIGSGPAYEQYF. CDR3 in DNA: TGTGCCAGTAGTATAGGGTCAGGCCCTGCCTACGAGCAGTACTTC.

The chain uses TRBV4-2 and TRBJ2-5; 14 positions agree with TRBD2. CDR3 length equals 19 residues. CDR1 and CDR2 (germline): LGHNA, YNFKEQ. V shed 1 base and J 5 bases; nucleotides not matched to a gene: 12. CDR3 in amino acids: CASSQAATSGGAVGETQYF. CDR3 in DNA: TGTGCCAGCAGCCAAGCCGCGACTAGCGGGGGGGCCGTAGGGGAGACCCAGTACTTC.

This chain uses TRBV29-1 with TRBJ1-1; weak D call: TRBD1 (6 bases). V lost 8 bases and J 5 bases, leaving 15 bases between the germline ends. CDR1 SQVTM and CDR2 ANQGSEA come from the germline V gene. This CDR3 contains 12 residues. The CDR3 region has the DNA TGCAGCTTTAGGGGGGGCTGGACTGAAGCTTTCTTT. This translates into CSFRGGWTEAFF.

The V gene is TRBV6-1, the J gene TRBJ2-7; 12 bases are shared with TRBD1. The CDR3 has 15 residues. V dropped 2 bases and J dropped 5; count of bases not matched to a gene: 4. The germline V gene has CDR1 MNHNS and CDR2 SASEGT. The CDR3: CASSEWGQGAHEQYF. CDR3 DNA sequence: TGTGCCAGCAGTGAATGGGGACAGGGGGCCCACGAGCAGTACTTC.

The chain employs TRBV10-2 and TRBJ1-5, with D unclear. V lost 2 bases and J 4 bases, leaving 9 bases between the germline ends. CDR3 length equals 14 residues. Germline V gene data show CDR1 as WSHSY and CDR2 as SAAADI. The CDR3 protein is CASSEPSSNQPQHF. CDR3 bases: TGCGCCAGCAGTGAGCCGAGTTCTAATCAGCCCCAGCATTTT.

The rearrangement uses TRBV6-5 and TRBJ2-7; 8 positions agree with TRBD1. The CDR3 runs to 15 residues. Germline assignment: CDR1 MNHEY and CDR2 SVGAGI. Trimming at V came to 10 bases and at J to 6 bases, leaving 17 bases not matched to a gene. The CDR3 protein is CATTATAFRGREQYF. As DNA, the CDR3 is TGTGCCACCACCGCGACCGCTTTCAGGGGGCGCGAGCAGTACTTC.

The CDR3 region is CASSIEAGAGNQPQHF. The CDR3 nucleotides read TGTGCCAGTAGTATAGAGGCAGGGGCAGGGAATCAGCCCCAGCATTTT. The rearrangement uses TRBV19 and TRBJ1-5; tentatively, D is TRBD1 (6 bases). Germline CDR1 and CDR2: LNHDA and SQIVND (reference sequence). The CDR3 runs to 16 residues. The V and J ends lost 0 bases and 4 bases respectively, with 13 bases between them.